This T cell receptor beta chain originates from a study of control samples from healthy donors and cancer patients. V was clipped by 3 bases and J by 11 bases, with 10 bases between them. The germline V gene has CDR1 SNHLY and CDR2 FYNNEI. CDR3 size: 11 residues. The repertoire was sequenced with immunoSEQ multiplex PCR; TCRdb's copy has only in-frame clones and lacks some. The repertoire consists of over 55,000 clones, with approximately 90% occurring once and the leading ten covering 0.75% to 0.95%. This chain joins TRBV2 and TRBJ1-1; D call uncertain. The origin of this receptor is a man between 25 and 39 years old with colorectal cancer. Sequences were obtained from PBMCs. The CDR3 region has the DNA TGTGCCAGCAGTGATAGGGCCTTGGCTTTCTTT. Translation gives CASSDRALAFF.